The clone carrying this T cell receptor beta chain was counted a few times. Its matching antigen is unknown. The CDR3 length is 18 residues. CDR1 and CDR2 from the germline V gene are MNHEY and SVGAGI. J gave up 7 bases and V 2 bases, and 15 bases lay outside the gene matches. The sample belongs to a study of T cell repertoires in cytomegalovirus infection. TCRdb recomputed calls from the reads with MiXCR, one row per CDR3 protein. The sample carries approximately 100,000 distinct CDR3 sequences, 29% recorded once. This material consisted of CD8+ T cells from cultured PBMCs, taken from culture after CMV antigen stimulation. The genes are TRBV6-5 and TRBJ2-1; 9 bases map to TRBD2. The TCR sequence derives from a human donor in good health (CMV status not recorded). Some clones in this sample may be carry-over from other donors' samples. As DNA, the CDR3 is TGTGCCAGCAGTTACGGGCCAGGGGCGGGGGGGCCGATAAATGAGCAGTTCTTC. This gives the protein CASSYGPGAGGPINEQFF.